The 19 T cell receptor beta chains listed next were all sequenced from one sample in a study of CD8 T cells in Susac syndrome. A quantity of roughly 0.5 to 1 ug RNA underwent reverse transcription using random hexamers. TCRdb used MiXCR to reprocess the immunoSEQ multiplex PCR reads, holding one entry per CDR3 protein. In the table there are under 200,000 distinct CDR3 sequences, just under 95% of which are singletons. Material for sequencing was CD4+ T cells from PBMCs. These receptors were taken from a human donor in good health.

The chain combines TRBV4-2 with TRBJ2-1, with 7 bases identical to TRBD2. CDR3 size: 15 residues. The V and J ends lost 0 bases and 4 bases, in that order; junction bases with no gene match: 3. Germline V gene sequence: CDR1 LGHNA, CDR2 YNFKEQ. CDR3 sequence reads: CASSQELADYNEQFF. CDR3 DNA: TGTGCCAGCAGCCAAGAGCTAGCGGATTACAATGAGCAGTTCTTC.

This CDR3 reads CASSTPGQGAKNIQYF. The CDR3, as DNA: TGTGCCAGCAGTACTCCGGGACAGGGAGCCAAAAACATTCAGTACTTC. V gene TRBV6-5 combines with J gene TRBJ2-4; 9 positions agree with TRBD1. The germline V gene has CDR1 MNHEY and CDR2 SVGAGI. V lost 5 bases to trimming and J lost 0 bases; unmatched junction nucleotides: 5. The CDR3 has 16 residues.

This sequence joins TRBV24-1 and TRBJ2-5, with D perhaps matching TRBD2 (6 bases). Germline V gene lookup returns CDR1 KGHDR and CDR2 SFDVKD. This CDR3 is 13 amino acids long. V was shortened by 3 bases and J by 5 bases, with 9 bases between the two germline ends. This chain's CDR3 is CATSDPGRETQYF. CDR3 DNA sequence: TGTGCCACCAGTGATCCGGGGAGGGAGACCCAGTACTTC.

This rearrangement joins TRBV5-1 to TRBJ2-2; the D gene is possibly TRBD1 (5 bases). V was pared by 4 bases and J by 1 base, with 14 bases between. CDR3 length: 16 amino acids. The germline V gene encodes CDR1 SGHRS and CDR2 YFSETQ. The CDR3, as DNA: TGCGCCAGCAGCCAAGCCGTGACAGTGAACACCGGGGAGCTGTTTTTT. It is translated as CASSQAVTVNTGELFF.

This CDR3 is CASSTGTSGGTEETQYF. CDR3 in DNA: TGTGCCAGCAGCACCGGGACTAGCGGGGGAACCGAAGAGACCCAGTACTTC. V gene TRBV11-2 combines with J gene TRBJ2-5; 14 positions match TRBD2. The junction had 8 bases not matched to a gene; V was cut back by 5 bases and J by 3 bases. CDR3 size: 17 residues. In germline, CDR1 is SGHAT, CDR2 FQNNGV.

A word on this clonotype: The junction departs from germline at one end; a sequencing error may be responsible. V gene TRBV27 combines with J gene TRBJ1-2; 7 nucleotides line up with TRBD1. This CDR3 comprises 13 residues. The V gene's germline CDR1 is MNHEY and CDR2 SMNVEV (reference sequence). The CDR3 nucleotides are TGTGCCAGCGCGACAGGGTACAACTTTGGCTACACCTTC. Its translation: CASATGYNFGYTF.

The V and J genes are TRBV7-9 and TRBJ1-1, with a tentative D call TRBD1 (5 bases). CDR1 and CDR2 from the germline V gene are SEHNR and FQNEAQ (reference sequence). Trimming took off 1 base at V and 6 bases at J, with 12 bases between the two ends. This CDR3 is built from 14 residues. This CDR3 reads CASSLETVAPEAFF. CDR3 bases: TGTGCCAGCAGCTTAGAGACAGTGGCCCCTGAAGCTTTCTTT.

The chain uses TRBV9 and TRBJ2-4; 8 nucleotides align to TRBD2. After removal of 2 bases from V and 0 bases from J, the junction contained 10 bases not matched to a gene. The germline V gene encodes CDR1 SGDLS and CDR2 YYNGEE. The CDR3 is made up of 18 amino acids. The CDR3 coding sequence is TGTGCCAGCAGCGTGTGGCGGGGGGTTAGTCTAGCCAAAAACATTCAGTACTTC. It specifies CASSVWRGVSLAKNIQYF.

The CDR3 sequence: CSAPPWAPLHF. The CDR3 DNA follows: TGCAGTGCCCCCCCTTGGGCACCCCTCCACTTT. V and J are TRBV20-1 and TRBJ1-6; no clear D gene. Between the trimmed V and J ends, which lost 6 bases and 11 bases, there was a span of 11 bases. The CDR3 is 11 amino acids. Looked up from germline, CDR1 is DFQATT and CDR2 is SNEGSKA (reference sequence).

The chain has TRBV6-6 and TRBJ2-2, with 10 bases aligning to TRBD1. This CDR3 has 15 amino acids. Germline loops: CDR1 MNHNY, CDR2 SVGAGI (reference sequence). J lost 3 bases, V lost 11 bases, and 9 bases had no gene match. As DNA, the CDR3 is TGTGCCTCCCGGGACAGGGGTATTGACACCGGGGAGCTGTTTTTT. Its protein product is CASRDRGIDTGELFF.

The genes are TRBV4-2 and TRBJ1-2, with D perhaps TRBD1 (6 bases). The ends were cut back, 0 bases at V and 6 bases at J, with 17 bases in the middle. The CDR3 is 16 amino acids. CDR1 and CDR2 (germline): LGHNA, YNFKEQ. The CDR3 here is CASSQDGAGAGDGYTF. The DNA of the CDR3 is TGTGCCAGCAGCCAAGATGGCGCAGGGGCGGGGGATGGCTACACCTTC.

The table lists this clonotype with a count of one. The chain is built from TRBV5-1 and TRBJ2-5; TRBD1 matches at 8 bases. This CDR3 is built from 15 residues. Germline V lookup: CDR1 SGHRS, CDR2 YFSETQ. After removal of 3 bases from V and 5 bases from J, the junction contained 9 bases not matched to a gene. The CDR3 DNA sequence: TGCGCCAGCAGCTCGGACAGGGAGTTAGGGGAGACCCAGTACTTC. Translation gives CASSSDRELGETQYF.

J is TRBJ1-3 and V is TRBV7-9; D is unclear. The germline V and J ends were trimmed by 1 base and 0 bases, with 7 bases remaining between them. Germline V gives CDR1 SEHNR, CDR2 FQNEAQ (reference sequence). This CDR3 region has 15 residues. The CDR3 DNA is TGTGCCAGCAGCTTAGTGGGCAACTCTGGAAACACCATATATTTT. As protein: CASSLVGNSGNTIYF. The full variable domain, with the rest looked up from reference TRBV7-9 and TRBJ1-3, is DTGVSQNPRHKITKRGQNVTFRCDPISEHNRLYWYRQTLGQGPEFLTYFQNEAQLEKSRLLSDRFSAERPKGSFSTLEIQRTEQGDSAMYLCASSLVGNSGNTIYFGEGSWLTVV.

This clonotype appeared once. The genes are TRBV6-2 or TRBV6-3 and TRBJ2-5; D is uncertain. The ends were cut back, 5 bases at V and 5 bases at J, with 18 bases in the middle. Germline CDR1 and CDR2: MNHEY and SVGEGT. The CDR3 is 15 residues long. The CDR3 protein is CASSRGFGLGETQYF. As DNA, the CDR3 is TGTGCCAGCAGTCGCGGTTTTGGGCTCGGGGAGACCCAGTACTTC.

V and J are TRBV6-2 or TRBV6-3 and TRBJ2-1; D might be TRBD1 (6 bases). Trimming shortened V by 2 bases and J by 6 bases, and 8 bases separated the two germline ends. The germline V gene has CDR1 MNHEY and CDR2 SVGEGT. There are 13 residues in the CDR3. CDR3 bases: TGTGCCAGCAGTTACCAGGGGCCCAATGAGCAGTTCTTC. The encoded protein is CASSYQGPNEQFF.

V is TRBV5-1 and J is TRBJ1-2, with D unclear. This CDR3 is 12 amino acids long. Germline V lookup: CDR1 SGHRS, CDR2 YFSETQ. V was shortened by 4 bases and J by 4 bases, with 8 bases between the two germline ends. CDR3 residues: CASSADVYGYTF. The CDR3 DNA reads TGCGCCAGCAGCGCCGATGTCTATGGCTACACCTTC.

This chain joins TRBV29-1 and TRBJ2-2; 7 nucleotides match TRBD1. Germline assignment: CDR1 SQVTM and CDR2 ANQGSEA. The CDR3 extends over 15 amino acids. Losses at the gene ends were 6 bases for V and 0 bases for J; bases not matched to a gene: 7. The CDR3 loop reads CSVGPGQSNTGELFF. The CDR3, as DNA: TGCAGCGTCGGACCGGGACAGTCGAACACCGGGGAGCTGTTTTTT.

The chain uses TRBV29-1 and TRBJ1-5, with D perhaps TRBD1 (5 bases). V lost 3 bases to trimming and J lost 6 bases, with 12 bases between them. The CDR3 runs to 13 residues. Germline values: CDR1 SQVTM, CDR2 ANQGSEA. This chain's CDR3 is CSVDGGVGQPQHF. In DNA form, the CDR3 reads TGCAGCGTTGATGGGGGGGTTGGTCAGCCCCAGCATTTT.

The chain carries TRBV14 and TRBJ2-1; TRBD2 agrees at 9 bases. V lost 4 bases, J lost 6 bases, and 4 bases stayed unmatched. The CDR3 consists of 14 residues. Germline V gene lookup returns CDR1 SGHDN and CDR2 FVKESK. The CDR3 is CASSRSLAGNEQFF. The CDR3 nucleotides are TGTGCCAGCAGCCGATCACTAGCGGGCAATGAGCAGTTCTTC.